A selection of T cell receptor beta chains follows, all from one sample in a study of glioma-infiltrating T cells. TCRdb re-called the multiplex PCR reads through MiXCR, storing one row per CDR3 protein. There are approximately 140,000 distinct CDR3 sequences in the sample; about 25% occur only once, and 27% lies in the top ten. The sample comprised glioma tissue, nonneoplastic brain tissue, or PBMCs (not recorded which). The origin of the receptors is a human donor with low-grade glioma or glioblastoma, undergoing nonglioma brain surgery, or in good health (not recorded which). Both conserved end residues are part of each CDR3. The D gene is left open where the match is weak. Clone size is stated in some rows and not others, as once, few, many or a class when expanded.

d_call	clone_size	v_call	j_call	cdr3_nt	cdr3_aa
-	-	TRBV12-3/TRBV12-4	TRBJ2-4	TGTGCCAGCAGTTCGGAGTTCGCCAAAAACATTCAGTACTTC	CASSSEFAKNIQYF
-	few	TRBV5-1	TRBJ1-1	TGCGCCAGCAGCTTGGAGGCCCGAGGTGAAGCTTTCTTT	CASSLEARGEAFF
TRBD2	-	TRBV3-1	TRBJ2-5	TGTGCCAGCAGCCAAGATCTAAGCGGGGGACACCTGTACCAAGAGACCCAGTACTTC	CASSQDLSGGHLYQETQYF
TRBD1	few	TRBV11-2	TRBJ1-2	TGTGCCAGCAGCTTCAGGACAGGTTCTACCTATGGCTACACCTTC	CASSFRTGSTYGYTF
-	once	TRBV7-8	TRBJ1-5	TGTGCCAGCAGAGAGGGGAGGCAGGGCCTTAATCATCCCCAGCATTTT	CASREGRQGLNHPQHF
-	many	TRBV10-3	TRBJ2-3	TGTGCCATCAGTGAGTCAGGAGCGCCAGATACGCAGTATTTT	CAISESGAPDTQYF
TRBD2	many	TRBV7-2	TRBJ2-3	TGTGCCAGCAGCTCGGGACTAACCACAGATACGCAGTATTTT	CASSSGLTTDTQYF
-	-	TRBV29-1	TRBJ1-2	TGCAGCGTTGAAGTCGCGGGACTTTATGGCTACACCTTC	CSVEVAGLYGYTF
TRBD2	-	TRBV6-1	TRBJ2-3	TGTGCCAGCAACCCCCTAATCGGGGGGGTGATAGATACGCAGTATTTT	CASNPLIGGVIDTQYF
TRBD1	many	TRBV5-1	TRBJ2-1	TGCGCCAGCAGCCCGGGACAGAGCCTTAACAATGAGCAGTTCTTC	CASSPGQSLNNEQFF
TRBD2	once	TRBV7-3	TRBJ2-3	TGTGCCAGCAGCCCCGCGGGTAGCGGGGCTACAGATACGCAGTATTTT	CASSPAGSGATDTQYF
TRBD2	-	TRBV27	TRBJ2-2	TGTGCCAGCAGCCCTAATCCTCCGGGACTAGCGGGGGGTCCTACCGGGGAGCTGTTTTTT	CASSPNPPGLAGGPTGELFF
-	many	TRBV27	TRBJ2-5	TGTGCCACCCAGCTCCTGGGACAAGAGACCCAGTACTTC	CATQLLGQETQYF
-	many	TRBV20-1	TRBJ1-2	TGCAGTGCTAGAGAGAGGGGGGCAGTCTCTGGCTACACCTTC	CSARERGAVSGYTF
-	-	TRBV11-2	TRBJ2-3	TGTGCCAGCAGCCCCCTCGAGGGTCATGCTACGCAGTATTTT	CASSPLEGHATQYF
-	-	TRBV20-1	TRBJ1-2	TGCAGTGCTAGATGGACGGCAAACTATGGCTACACCTTC	CSARWTANYGYTF
-	many	TRBV7-2	TRBJ2-1	TGTGCCAGCAGCCAGGGGGGACTACCGAACAATGAGCAGTTCTTC	CASSQGGLPNNEQFF
TRBD2	-	TRBV4-2	TRBJ2-5	TGTGCCAGCAGCGACTTACGGGCTAGCGGTTGGGTAGAGACCCAGTACTTC	CASSDLRASGWVETQYF
-	-	TRBV12-3/TRBV12-4	TRBJ2-1	TGTGCCAGCAGTTTTCGTATGAGCAAGCAGTTCTTC	CASSFRMSKQFF
-	-	TRBV20-1	TRBJ2-5	TGCAGTGCGTCCACCCAAGAGACCCAGTACTTC	CSASTQETQYF
TRBD2	-	TRBV7-8	TRBJ2-3	TGTGCCAGCGGCAGACTAGCCGCCATAGATACGCAGTATTTT	CASGRLAAIDTQYF
TRBD1	-	TRBV6-1	TRBJ1-2	TGTGCCAGCACCACCGACGAGTGGACAGGGAATTTCTATGGCTACACCTTC	CASTTDEWTGNFYGYTF
-	many	TRBV28	TRBJ2-1	TGTGCCAGCAGTCAAATCCCTACAGTTTCCTATGAGCAGTTCTTC	CASSQIPTVSYEQFF
TRBD1	few	TRBV27	TRBJ1-1	TGTGCCAGCAGTTTCAGGGGGGGTGAAGCTTTCTTT	CASSFRGGEAFF
-	-	TRBV5-4	TRBJ2-1	TGTGCCAGCAGCGGACTCAACAATGAGCAGTTCTTC	CASSGLNNEQFF
-	many	TRBV7-2	TRBJ1-5	TGTGCCAGCAGCTGGGCGGTGGATCAGCCCCAGCATTTT	CASSWAVDQPQHF
-	many	TRBV6-2/TRBV6-3	TRBJ2-5	TGTGCCAGCAGTTACTCCCCTAGCGAGGAGACCCAGTACTTC	CASSYSPSEETQYF
TRBD2	-	TRBV7-3	TRBJ2-5	TGTGCCAGCAGCTTCGGGGTAGCGGGGGTCCAAGAGACCCAGTACTTC	CASSFGVAGVQETQYF
-	many	TRBV7-2	TRBJ2-1	TGTGCCAGCAGCCTGACAGGTAATGAGCAGTTCTTC	CASSLTGNEQFF
TRBD2	few	TRBV2	TRBJ2-5	TGTGCCAGCAGTGCCCAGCGGGGGTCCCAAGAGACCCAGTACTTC	CASSAQRGSQETQYF
-	-	TRBV11-2	TRBJ2-3	TGTGCCAGCAGCCCCGCGGCAGATACGCAGTATTTT	CASSPAADTQYF